A selection of T cell receptor beta chains follows, all from one sample in a study of blood T cell repertoires in COVID-19. Assay: immunoSEQ multiplex PCR; the TCRdb copy retains only in-frame clones and omits some. The sample has more than 60,000 clones; about 90% are singletons. The sequenced material came from peripheral blood. These receptors were taken from a woman aged 55-69 years with COVID-19, enrolled during active disease. The CDR3 runs from the conserved cysteine through the conserved F or W. The order of the fields is V gene, D gene, clone size, J gene, CDR3 length, CDR3 DNA, CDR3 protein. A D gene is named only where the DNA matches it firmly. Size is omitted from some rows. Given values are once, few, many or a class for expanded clones.

V: TRBV7-2
D: TRBD2
size: .
J: TRBJ2-5
length: 16
DNA: TGTGCCAGCAGCTTAGTGGGGACTAGCTCTTTAGAGACCCAGTACTTC
CDR3: CASSLVGTSSLETQYF

V: TRBV12-5
D: TRBD2
size: .
J: TRBJ2-3
length: 15
DNA: TGTGCTAGTGGTCCCGGACTAGCGGTGGCGGATACGCAGTATTTT
CDR3: CASGPGLAVADTQYF

V: TRBV28
D: TRBD1
size: .
J: TRBJ1-1
length: 15
DNA: TGTGCCAGCTACCCCCGGACAGGGTGGGTCACTGAAGCTTTCTTT
CDR3: CASYPRTGWVTEAFF

V: TRBV28
D: .
size: .
J: TRBJ2-7
length: 12
DNA: TGTGCCTCACACAGGGGGGGCTACGAGCAGTACTTC
CDR3: CASHRGGYEQYF

V: TRBV6-2/TRBV6-3
D: TRBD2
size: .
J: TRBJ2-3
length: 15
DNA: TGTGCCAGCAGTTACTCCGCGGGAGACACAGATACGCAGTATTTT
CDR3: CASSYSAGDTDTQYF

V: TRBV19
D: TRBD1
size: .
J: TRBJ1-5
length: 13
DNA: TGTGCCAGTAGTATAACAGGGGATCAGCCCCAGCATTTT
CDR3: CASSITGDQPQHF

V: TRBV6-5
D: .
size: .
J: TRBJ1-2
length: 15
DNA: TGTGCCAGCAGTTACCGCGGAGGTAGATCCTATGGCTACACCTTC
CDR3: CASSYRGGRSYGYTF

V: TRBV19
D: .
size: .
J: TRBJ2-7
length: 14
DNA: TGTGCCAGTAGTATCCCCGGCAGGTCCTACGAGCAGTACTTC
CDR3: CASSIPGRSYEQYF

V: TRBV30
D: .
size: .
J: TRBJ2-7
length: 12
DNA: TGTGCCTGGGAAACAGGGACCTACGAGCAGTACTTC
CDR3: CAWETGTYEQYF

V: TRBV10-3
D: TRBD2
size: .
J: TRBJ2-1
length: 18
DNA: TGTGCCATCAGTGAGTATAGTAGCGGGAGGGCCTCCTACAATGAGCAGTTCTTC
CDR3: CAISEYSSGRASYNEQFF

V: TRBV5-4
D: .
size: .
J: TRBJ1-2
length: 14
DNA: TGTGCCAGCAGCCCCCCAGGACAGATCTATGGCTACACCTTC
CDR3: CASSPPGQIYGYTF

V: TRBV29-1
D: .
size: once
J: TRBJ2-5
length: 14
DNA: TGCAGCGCCCTACTCGCCCCAACCCAAGAGACCCAGTACTTC
CDR3: CSALLAPTQETQYF

V: TRBV10-3
D: TRBD1
size: .
J: TRBJ2-7
length: 16
DNA: TGTGCCATCAGTGAGTCTGGGGGACAGGGGGCCTACGAGCAGTACTTC
CDR3: CAISESGGQGAYEQYF

V: TRBV2
D: TRBD1
size: once
J: TRBJ2-4
length: 19
DNA: TGTGCCAGCAGTCTTCCACCGGGACAGGCTGTCCTGGCCAAAAACATTCAGTACTTC
CDR3: CASSLPPGQAVLAKNIQYF

V: TRBV11-3
D: .
size: .
J: TRBJ2-3
length: 14
DNA: TGTGCCAGCAGCTTAGATAGCGGTACAGATACGCAGTATTTT
CDR3: CASSLDSGTDTQYF

V: TRBV11-2
D: .
size: .
J: TRBJ1-6
length: 15
DNA: TGTGCCAGCAGGTGGGGAAGAGGGTTCGATTCACCCCTCCACTTT
CDR3: CASRWGRGFDSPLHF

V: TRBV6-2/TRBV6-3
D: .
size: .
J: TRBJ2-7
length: 15
DNA: TGTGCCAGCAGTTACTCCGGGGGTAACTCCTACGAGCAGTACTTC
CDR3: CASSYSGGNSYEQYF

V: TRBV5-1
D: .
size: .
J: TRBJ1-3
length: 13
DNA: TGCGCCAGCAGCTGGACATCTGGAAACACCATATATTTT
CDR3: CASSWTSGNTIYF

V: TRBV28
D: .
size: .
J: TRBJ1-1
length: 14
DNA: TGTGCCAGCAGCGAACGGGGGGCAAACACTGAAGCTTTCTTT
CDR3: CASSERGANTEAFF

V: TRBV7-6
D: TRBD2
size: .
J: TRBJ2-1
length: 16
DNA: TGTGCCAGCAGCACCAGGGGCGGGGGGCTCTACAATGAGCAGTTCTTC
CDR3: CASSTRGGGLYNEQFF

V: TRBV19
D: .
size: .
J: TRBJ1-1
length: 15
DNA: TGTGCCAGTAGTATGGGGCCAGGACTGAACACTGAAGCTTTCTTT
CDR3: CASSMGPGLNTEAFF

V: TRBV9
D: .
size: .
J: TRBJ2-2
length: 12
DNA: TGTGCCAGCAGTATACTCACCGGGGAGCTGTTTTTT
CDR3: CASSILTGELFF

V: TRBV5-1
D: .
size: .
J: TRBJ1-5
length: 16
DNA: TGCGCCAGCAGCCCGTCGGGGTCGGGGTCCAATCAGCCCCAGCATTTT
CDR3: CASSPSGSGSNQPQHF

V: TRBV14
D: .
size: .
J: TRBJ2-7
length: 13
DNA: TGTGCCAGCAGCCAATTACGGACTACCGAGCAGTACTTC
CDR3: CASSQLRTTEQYF

V: TRBV7-2
D: .
size: once
J: TRBJ2-2
length: 16
DNA: TGTGCCAGCAGTCAAGGGGGGACAGTTATTTCCGGGGAGCTGTTTTTT
CDR3: CASSQGGTVISGELFF

V: TRBV6-5
D: TRBD2
size: .
J: TRBJ2-7
length: 13
DNA: TGTGCCAGCAGAAGCGGGACTAGCAGCGAGCAGTACTTC
CDR3: CASRSGTSSEQYF

V: TRBV28
D: .
size: .
J: TRBJ1-1
length: 14
DNA: TGTGCCAGCAGTTTCCAAGGCCGGGGCACTGAAGCTTTCTTT
CDR3: CASSFQGRGTEAFF

V: TRBV5-1
D: .
size: .
J: TRBJ1-4
length: 13
DNA: TGCGCCAGCAGCGTACAGGAATTCGAAAAACTGTTTTTT
CDR3: CASSVQEFEKLFF

V: TRBV9
D: .
size: .
J: TRBJ2-1
length: 13
DNA: TGTGCCAGCAGCCCCCCAGATTACAATGAGCAGTTCTTC
CDR3: CASSPPDYNEQFF

V: TRBV27
D: .
size: once
J: TRBJ1-2
length: 15
DNA: TGTGCCAGCAGAGGCCTGGGCGGGTCCCTCTATGGCTACACCTTC
CDR3: CASRGLGGSLYGYTF

V: TRBV6-6
D: .
size: .
J: TRBJ2-2
length: 13
DNA: TGTGCCAGCAATCCGATCGGTGCTGGGGAGCTGTTTTTT
CDR3: CASNPIGAGELFF

V: TRBV19
D: TRBD2
size: medium-sized
J: TRBJ2-3
length: 14
DNA: TGTGCCACTACAAGCGGGGAGGGGACAGATACGCAGTATTTT
CDR3: CATTSGEGTDTQYF

V: TRBV2
D: .
size: few
J: TRBJ1-2
length: 15
DNA: TGTGCCAGCAGCTCGGGAGGGACGGCTATTTATGGCTACACCTTC
CDR3: CASSSGGTAIYGYTF

V: TRBV24-1
D: TRBD2
size: once
J: TRBJ2-5
length: 17
DNA: TGTGCCACCAGTGATTTACCACTAGCGGGGGGGCAAGAGACCCAGTACTTC
CDR3: CATSDLPLAGGQETQYF

V: TRBV7-9
D: .
size: .
J: TRBJ2-7
length: 13
DNA: TGTGCCAGCAGCTTTTCGGGGACCTACGAGCAGTACTTC
CDR3: CASSFSGTYEQYF

V: TRBV18
D: .
size: .
J: TRBJ2-6
length: 16
DNA: TGTGCCAGCTCACCGGACAGTCACTCTGGGGCCAACGTCCTGACTTTC
CDR3: CASSPDSHSGANVLTF

V: TRBV27
D: .
size: .
J: TRBJ1-4
length: 14
DNA: TGTGCCAGCAGTTCACAGGGATTTAATGAAAAACTGTTTTTT
CDR3: CASSSQGFNEKLFF

V: TRBV30
D: .
size: .
J: TRBJ1-2
length: 11
DNA: TGTGCCTGGAGTATCCAGGGGGGCTACACCTTC
CDR3: CAWSIQGGYTF

V: TRBV9
D: TRBD1
size: .
J: TRBJ1-2
length: 14
DNA: TGTGCCAGCAGCGTAGCGGGACAGGGATATGGCTACACCTTC
CDR3: CASSVAGQGYGYTF

V: TRBV2
D: .
size: .
J: TRBJ2-7
length: 10
DNA: TGTGCCAGCAGCTACCGGGATCTGTACTTC
CDR3: CASSYRDLYF

V: TRBV6-6
D: TRBD1
size: .
J: TRBJ2-3
length: 16
DNA: TGTGCCAGCAGTTCGAGACAGGGGGCGATCACAGATACGCAGTATTTT
CDR3: CASSSRQGAITDTQYF

V: TRBV7-2
D: TRBD1
size: .
J: TRBJ1-1
length: 15
DNA: TGTGCCAGCAGCTTATGGACAGGGGAGTGGACTGAAGCTTTCTTT
CDR3: CASSLWTGEWTEAFF

V: TRBV7-6
D: TRBD1
size: .
J: TRBJ2-3
length: 12
DNA: TGTGCCAGCAGCCACGGACAGGGAGCGCAGTATTTT
CDR3: CASSHGQGAQYF

V: TRBV6-5
D: .
size: once
J: TRBJ2-1
length: 16
DNA: TGTGCCAGCAGTTCCGGGATGGGCGGGGCGTACAATGAGCAGTTCTTC
CDR3: CASSSGMGGAYNEQFF

V: TRBV29-1
D: TRBD1
size: .
J: TRBJ2-1
length: 16
DNA: TGCAGCGTTGAATTAGGGACAGGGGTCCGCTACAATGAGCAGTTCTTC
CDR3: CSVELGTGVRYNEQFF

V: TRBV5-1
D: TRBD1
size: .
J: TRBJ1-2
length: 13
DNA: TGCGCCAGCAGATGGGACAGCTATTATGGCTACACCTTC
CDR3: CASRWDSYYGYTF

V: TRBV27
D: .
size: .
J: TRBJ1-2
length: 14
DNA: TGTGCCAGCAGTTTAAAGGGGGGGGACTATGGCTACACCTTC
CDR3: CASSLKGGDYGYTF

V: TRBV6-6
D: TRBD1
size: .
J: TRBJ1-5
length: 13
DNA: TGTGCCAGCAGTCCGACAGGGACTCAGCCCCAGCATTTT
CDR3: CASSPTGTQPQHF

V: TRBV9
D: .
size: once
J: TRBJ1-3
length: 14
DNA: TGTGCCAGCAGCGCGACAGATGGCCCAAACACCATATATTTT
CDR3: CASSATDGPNTIYF

V: TRBV6-6
D: .
size: .
J: TRBJ1-2
length: 13
DNA: TGTGCCAGCAGTTACTCCCCGGCGGCCCAATCCACCTTC
CDR3: CASSYSPAAQSTF

V: TRBV7-9
D: .
size: .
J: TRBJ2-3
length: 16
DNA: TGTGCCAGCAGCTTAGCGAGGATTTCTAGCACAGATACGCAGTATTTT
CDR3: CASSLARISSTDTQYF

V: TRBV18
D: .
size: .
J: TRBJ2-3
length: 17
DNA: TGTGCCAGCTCACCAGTCGCGGGGAGCCCCAGGACAGATACGCAGTATTTT
CDR3: CASSPVAGSPRTDTQYF

V: TRBV11-3
D: .
size: .
J: TRBJ2-3
length: 16
DNA: TGTGCCAGCAGCCGCCCGAAATTCGGGGACACAGATACGCAGTATTTT
CDR3: CASSRPKFGDTDTQYF

V: TRBV7-2
D: TRBD1
size: .
J: TRBJ1-4
length: 15
DNA: TGTGCCAGCAGCCTGTCCGGGACAGTTAATGAAAAACTGTTTTTT
CDR3: CASSLSGTVNEKLFF

V: TRBV4-1
D: TRBD1
size: .
J: TRBJ1-2
length: 15
DNA: TGCGCCAGCAGCCAAAGACAGGGATCTAACTATGGCTACACCTTC
CDR3: CASSQRQGSNYGYTF

V: TRBV28
D: TRBD1
size: .
J: TRBJ1-5
length: 14
DNA: TGTGCCAGCAGTTTGGACAGGGGGAATCAGCCCCAGCATTTT
CDR3: CASSLDRGNQPQHF

V: TRBV5-1
D: .
size: .
J: TRBJ1-1
length: 13
DNA: TGCGCCAGCAGCTTGACAGGGCGAACTGAAGCTTTCTTT
CDR3: CASSLTGRTEAFF